The 27 T cell receptor beta chains presented below share a single source sample, sequenced in a study of CD8 T cells in Susac syndrome. With random hexamers, about 0.5 to 1 ug RNA was reverse transcribed. One entry per CDR3 protein, called by TCRdb with MiXCR from the immunoSEQ multiplex PCR reads. The sample includes around 160,000 distinct CDR3 sequences, roughly 94% of them seen just once. The source material was CD4+ T cells from PBMCs. These receptors all stem from a human donor with multiple sclerosis.

The CDR3 sequence: CSAFRDEGYTF. The DNA for the CDR3 is TGCAGTGCTTTCCGGGACGAGGGCTACACCTTC. The chain has TRBV20-1 and TRBJ1-2; a weak D match, TRBD1 (5 bases). Between the trimmed V and J ends, which lost 5 bases and 8 bases, there was a span of 12 bases. Per the germline V gene, CDR1 is DFQATT and CDR2 is SNEGSKA (reference sequence). This CDR3 comprises 11 residues.

This sequence joins TRBV5-1 and TRBJ2-2; D is unresolved. CDR1 is SGHRS and CDR2 is YFSETQ in the germline V gene. The V end was cut by 0 bases, the J end by 8 bases, with 14 bases between. There are 15 residues in the CDR3. The CDR3 DNA is TGCGCCAGCAGCTTGGGGGCAGGTCCGACGGGGGAGCTGTTTTTT. Its translation is CASSLGAGPTGELFF.

The chain carries TRBV3-1 and TRBJ1-4; D not certain. Trimming stripped 3 bases from V and 5 bases from J, with 13 bases between. Germline CDR1 LGHDT, CDR2 YNNKEL (reference sequence). This CDR3 region has 15 residues. CDR3 amino acids: CASSQFTGMNEKLFF. CDR3 coding DNA: TGTGCCAGCAGCCAGTTCACGGGAATGAATGAAAAACTGTTTTTT.

The V gene is TRBV6-2 or TRBV6-3, the J gene TRBJ2-2; maybe TRBD1 (5 bases). This CDR3 region has 15 residues. Trimming took 5 bases from V and 5 from J, leaving 15 bases between them. Germline values: CDR1 MNHEY, CDR2 SVGEGT. The CDR3 loop is CASSIRALRTGELFF. The DNA of the CDR3 is TGTGCCAGCAGTATCAGGGCCCTGAGGACCGGGGAGCTGTTTTTT.

V and J are TRBV20-1 and TRBJ2-2; D ambiguous. The V end lost 6 bases, the J end lost 0 bases, and 23 bases lay between the germline ends. CDR1 is DFQATT, CDR2 SNEGSKA, per germline (reference sequence). CDR3 length equals 18 residues. The CDR3 DNA reads TGCAGTGCCAGGCCCCCAATAACAGACAACTCGAACACCGGGGAGCTGTTTTTT. Encoded protein: CSARPPITDNSNTGELFF.

The gene calls are TRBV29-1 and TRBJ2-2; TRBD1 might be the D (6 bases). Germline V gives CDR1 SQVTM, CDR2 ANQGSEA. This CDR3 has 13 amino acids. Trimming removed 8 bases at V and 0 bases at J, with 10 bases between. CDR3 DNA: TGCAGCATGGGACATCCGAACACCGGGGAGCTGTTTTTT. Translating gives CSMGHPNTGELFF.

The genes are TRBV29-1 and TRBJ2-3; 11 nucleotides match TRBD1. The CDR3 loop spans 14 amino acids. With 8 bases clipped from V and 1 base from J, the junction kept 5 bases outside the gene matches. Germline V gives CDR1 SQVTM, CDR2 ANQGSEA. This CDR3 is CSTWTGGGTDTQYF. The CDR3 DNA sequence: TGCAGCACCTGGACAGGGGGCGGCACAGATACGCAGTATTTT.

The genes are TRBV27 and TRBJ2-7; the D gene could be TRBD1 or TRBD2 (5 bases each). CDR3 length: 14 residues. Germline-derived CDR1 and CDR2 are MNHEY and SMNVEV (reference sequence). Trimming took off 7 bases at V and 6 bases at J, with 19 bases between the two ends. The CDR3 loop is CASKQTGAHGEQYF. In DNA form, the CDR3 reads TGTGCCAGCAAGCAGACCGGGGCTCACGGCGAGCAGTACTTC.

This sequence joins TRBV12-5 and TRBJ2-2, with a tentative D call TRBD1 (6 bases). This CDR3 comprises 17 residues. V lost 4 bases and J 1 base, leaving 16 bases between the germline ends. Germline V gene sequence: CDR1 LGHNT, CDR2 FRNRAP. The DNA of the CDR3 is TGTGCTAGTGGTTCTCGGAGGACAGCTAAGAACACCGGGGAGCTGTTTTTT. Translation: CASGSRRTAKNTGELFF. Variable domain in full (rest from reference TRBV12-5 and TRBJ2-2): DARVTQTPRHKVTEMGQEVTMRCQPILGHNTVFWYRQTMMQGLELLAYFRNRAPLDDSGMPKDRFSAEMPDATLATLKIQPSEPRDSAVYFCASGSRRTAKNTGELFFGEGSRLTVL.

The chain employs TRBV19 and TRBJ1-1, with TRBD1 matching over 10 bases. Germline CDR1 and CDR2: LNHDA and SQIVND (reference sequence). This CDR3 has 15 amino acids. The V segment lost 4 bases and the J segment 5 bases; nucleotides outside the gene matches: 7. The CDR3 loop reads CASSSQTGGRTEAFF. In nucleotides, the CDR3 is TGTGCCAGTAGTAGCCAGACAGGGGGCCGTACTGAAGCTTTCTTT.

This chain uses TRBV12-3 or TRBV12-4 with TRBJ1-4; D is undetermined. V lost 2 bases and J lost 6, with 10 bases in between. The CDR3 has 14 residues. The CDR3 loop is CASSLFLGHEKLFF. CDR3 nucleotide sequence: TGTGCCAGCAGTTTATTTTTGGGCCATGAAAAACTGTTTTTT.

The chain carries TRBV29-1 and TRBJ1-1; no clear D. The CDR3 totals 11 residues. V lost 7 bases and J 1 base, leaving 7 bases between the germline ends. Germline V gene sequence: CDR1 SQVTM, CDR2 ANQGSEA. CDR3: CSGQRNTEAFF. Written as DNA, the CDR3 is TGCAGCGGACAAAGGAACACTGAAGCTTTCTTT.

A single count supports this clonotype. The chain uses TRBV20-1 and TRBJ2-5, with 7 bases matching TRBD1. Germline V gene sequence: CDR1 DFQATT, CDR2 SNEGSKA (reference sequence). The CDR3 runs to 14 residues. Germline trimming cut 5 bases from V and 2 bases from J; bases unmatched to any gene: 8. The DNA of the CDR3 is TGCAGTGCTCAGCACGTCAGGGGGCAAGAGACCCAGTACTTC. This codes for CSAQHVRGQETQYF.

J is TRBJ1-4 and V is TRBV27; TRBD1 matches 7 bases. The length of the CDR3 is 12 residues. Germline V gives CDR1 MNHEY, CDR2 SMNVEV (reference sequence). Trimming at V came to 2 bases and at J to 11 bases, leaving 2 bases not matched to a gene. The CDR3 DNA sequence: TGTGCCAGCAGTTTACAGGGGGGGAAACTGTTTTTT. It specifies CASSLQGGKLFF.

The chain combines TRBV29-1 with TRBJ2-1; the match to TRBD2 covers 9 bases. The V gene's germline CDR1 is SQVTM and CDR2 ANQGSEA. Unmatched junction bases numbered 26, after V lost 7 bases and J lost 4 bases. The CDR3 has 20 residues. The CDR3 region is CSGRGMREGLGYWVYNEQFF. For the CDR3, the DNA is TGCAGCGGGAGAGGAATGCGGGAGGGTTTGGGGTATTGGGTTTACAATGAGCAGTTCTTC.

The chain links TRBV9 to TRBJ2-1; 9 bases match TRBD2. The CDR3 totals 16 residues. Germline lookup yields CDR1 SGDLS and CDR2 YYNGEE. Trimming cost V 0 bases and J 4 bases; bases outside gene matches: 5. CDR3 DNA: TGTGCCAGCAGCGTAGGTGGGCTAGCGGGGTACAATGAGCAGTTCTTC. It specifies CASSVGGLAGYNEQFF.

The V call is TRBV2, the J call TRBJ1-4; D might be TRBD1 (5 bases). Trimming took off 5 bases at V and 12 bases at J, with 22 bases between the two ends. Per germline, CDR1 SNHLY and CDR2 FYNNEI. The CDR3 loop spans 15 amino acids. The CDR3 sequence: CASSLYETGLGELFF. CDR3 in DNA: TGTGCCAGCAGTCTGTATGAGACCGGACTAGGGGAACTGTTTTTT.

In this sample, this clonotype turned up once. J is TRBJ2-2 and V is TRBV30; perhaps D is TRBD1 or TRBD2 (5 bases each). V gave up 1 base and J gave up 4 bases, with 10 bases separating them. The length of the CDR3 is 14 residues. Looked up from germline, CDR1 is GTSNPN and CDR2 is SVGIG (reference sequence). The CDR3 here is CAWSGSGTTGELFF. CDR3 nucleotide sequence: TGTGCCTGGAGTGGTTCAGGGACCACCGGGGAGCTGTTTTTT.

The genes are TRBV30 and TRBJ2-2; D ambiguous. The CDR3 extends over 15 amino acids. Germline V lookup: CDR1 GTSNPN, CDR2 SVGIG (reference sequence). The V and J ends lost 0 bases and 4 bases respectively, with 12 bases between them. CDR3: CAWSVRVYGTGELFF. The DNA for the CDR3 is TGTGCCTGGAGTGTCCGTGTTTATGGCACCGGGGAGCTGTTTTTT.

The J gene is TRBJ1-1, the V gene TRBV29-1, with no clear D. Between the trimmed V and J ends, which lost 3 bases and 4 bases, there was a span of 12 bases. This CDR3 has 13 amino acids. The germline V gene has CDR1 SQVTM and CDR2 ANQGSEA. As DNA, the CDR3 is TGCAGCGTTGAGGTTGGGATGGGCACTGAAGCTTTCTTT. Translation gives CSVEVGMGTEAFF. Based on the CDR3 plus reference TRBV29-1 and TRBJ1-1, the full variable domain is SAVISQKPSRDICQRGTSLTIQCQVDSQVTMMFWYRQQPGQSLTLIATANQGSEATYESGFVIDKFPISRPNLTFSTLTVSNMSPEDSSIYLCSVEVGMGTEAFFGQGTRLTVV.

The rearrangement joins TRBV27 to TRBJ1-2; D uncertain. Trimming cost V 4 bases and J 3 bases, with 9 bases left between them. CDR1 is MNHEY and CDR2 is SMNVEV in the germline V gene (reference sequence). The CDR3 is 13 residues long. This CDR3 is CASSSEHHYGYTF. The CDR3 bases are TGTGCCAGCAGTTCTGAGCACCACTATGGCTACACCTTC.

A few counts support this clonotype. The chain employs TRBV18 and TRBJ2-7; D assignment may be TRBD1 or TRBD2 (6 bases each). The length of the CDR3 is 13 residues. V lost 5 bases and J lost 2, with 10 bases in between. Germline lookup yields CDR1 KGHSH and CDR2 LQKENI. CDR3 loop: CASSAGQAYEQYF. CDR3 DNA: TGTGCCAGCTCAGCGGGACAAGCCTACGAGCAGTACTTC.

The chain uses TRBV5-1 and TRBJ1-2; 8 bases fit TRBD1. Germline loops: CDR1 SGHRS, CDR2 YFSETQ. The CDR3 is 14 residues long. V dropped 4 bases and J dropped 8; count of bases not matched to a gene: 10. CDR3 sequence (DNA): TGCGCCAGCAGCGATCCAGCGGCAGGGGGCGGCTACACCTTC. Residues: CASSDPAAGGGYTF.

V usage is TRBV19 and J usage is TRBJ2-4; a possible D gene is TRBD1 (6 bases). Germline assignment: CDR1 LNHDA and CDR2 SQIVND (reference sequence). The CDR3 loop spans 14 amino acids. Trimming cost V 10 bases and J 4 bases, with 17 bases left between them. The CDR3 here is CATLSPGEKNIQYF. The CDR3 DNA reads as TGTGCCACCCTATCACCAGGGGAGAAAAACATTCAGTACTTC.

The CDR3 reads CSVADLNEKLFF. CDR3 sequence (DNA): TGCAGCGTCGCGGACCTTAATGAAAAACTGTTTTTT. The chain couples TRBV29-1 to TRBJ1-4; D is unclear. Per the germline V gene, CDR1 is SQVTM and CDR2 is ANQGSEA. This CDR3 contains 12 residues. The germline V and J ends were trimmed by 6 bases and 4 bases, with 9 bases remaining between them.

This chain links TRBV5-1 with TRBJ2-2; D assignment may be TRBD1 or TRBD2 (5 bases each). V lost 7 bases and J lost 0, with 13 bases in between. The CDR3 is 15 residues long. The germline CDR1 and CDR2 sequences are SGHRS and YFSETQ. The CDR3 sequence: CASQRDRPNTGELFF. CDR3 nucleotides: TGCGCCAGCCAGAGGGACCGACCGAACACCGGGGAGCTGTTTTTT.

The chain couples TRBV7-8 to TRBJ2-6; D remains ambiguous. The CDR3 spans 17 residues. Germline CDR1 is SGHVS and CDR2 is FQNEAQ. The V end lost 0 bases, the J end lost 0 bases, and 9 bases lay between the germline ends. CDR3 bases: TGTGCCAGCAGCTTAGCGCGCAGGCTCTCTGGGGCCAACGTCCTGACTTTC. It is translated as CASSLARRLSGANVLTF.